The clone carrying this T cell receptor beta chain has a count of ten or more. The CDR3 sequence is 13 residues long. V shed 2 bases and J shed 3 bases, with 4 bases lying between them. From germline, CDR1 is WNHNN and CDR2 SYGVQD (reference sequence). Hyperthyroidism was classified as stable if no ophthalmopathy occurred within 18 months of follow-up. Aged 18 to 65, hyperthyroidism patients had been newly diagnosed, with under 2 months' duration. Orbital computed tomography and thyroid ultrasound, along with TRAb, serum thyroxine and clinical symptoms, underpinned diagnosis. This entry is derived from a study of Graves' ophthalmopathy and Graves' hyperthyroidism. The authors amplified TCR beta CDR3 regions, and they did so from RNA transcripts for repertoire sequencing. Investigators did first-round RT-PCR with HTBI primers, then second-round multiplex PCR. TCRdb processed the multiplex PCR reads anew with MiXCR; each CDR3 protein has one entry. The sample has 400,000 or so distinct CDR3 sequences, 17% seen once.

The receptor comes from an adult woman with stable Graves' hyperthyroidism. Sequencing used peripheral blood. This chain joins TRBV10-1 and TRBJ2-2; D is ambiguous. The CDR3 DNA is TGCGCCAGCAGTGAGCCGGACACCGGGGAGCTGTTTTTT. Amino acid sequence: CASSEPDTGELFF.